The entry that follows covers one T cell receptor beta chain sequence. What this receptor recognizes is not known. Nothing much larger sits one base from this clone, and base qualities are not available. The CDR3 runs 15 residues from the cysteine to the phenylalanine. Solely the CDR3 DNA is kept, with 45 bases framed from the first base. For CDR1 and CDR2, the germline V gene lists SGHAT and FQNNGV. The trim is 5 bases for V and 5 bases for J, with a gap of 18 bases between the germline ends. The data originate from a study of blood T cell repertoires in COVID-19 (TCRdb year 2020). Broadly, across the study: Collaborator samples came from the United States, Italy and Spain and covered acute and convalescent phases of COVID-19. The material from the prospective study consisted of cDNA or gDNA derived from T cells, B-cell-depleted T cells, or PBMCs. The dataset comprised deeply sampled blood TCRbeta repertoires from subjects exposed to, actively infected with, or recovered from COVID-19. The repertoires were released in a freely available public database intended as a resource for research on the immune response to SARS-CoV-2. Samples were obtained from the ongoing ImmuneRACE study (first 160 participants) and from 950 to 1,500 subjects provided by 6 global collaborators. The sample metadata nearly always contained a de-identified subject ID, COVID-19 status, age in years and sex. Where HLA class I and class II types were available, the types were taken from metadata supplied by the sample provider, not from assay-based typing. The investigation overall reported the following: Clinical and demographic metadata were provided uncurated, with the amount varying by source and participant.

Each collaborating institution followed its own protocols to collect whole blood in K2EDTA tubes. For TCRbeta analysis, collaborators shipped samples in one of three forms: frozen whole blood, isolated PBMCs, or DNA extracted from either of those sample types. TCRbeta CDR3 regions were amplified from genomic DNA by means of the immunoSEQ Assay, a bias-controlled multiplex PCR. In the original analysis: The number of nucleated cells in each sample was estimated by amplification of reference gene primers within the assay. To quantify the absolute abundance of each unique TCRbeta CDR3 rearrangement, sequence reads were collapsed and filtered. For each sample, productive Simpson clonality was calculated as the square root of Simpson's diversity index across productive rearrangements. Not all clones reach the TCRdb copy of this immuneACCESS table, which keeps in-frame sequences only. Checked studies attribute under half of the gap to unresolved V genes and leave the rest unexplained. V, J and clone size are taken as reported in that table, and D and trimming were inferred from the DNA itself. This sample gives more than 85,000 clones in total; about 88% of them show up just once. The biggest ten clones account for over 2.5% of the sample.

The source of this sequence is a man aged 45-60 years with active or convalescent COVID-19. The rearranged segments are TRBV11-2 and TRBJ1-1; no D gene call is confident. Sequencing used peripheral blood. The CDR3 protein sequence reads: CASSPAQIVTTEAFF. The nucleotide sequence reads TGTGCCAGCAGCCCAGCCCAAATTGTGACTACTGAAGCTTTCTTT.